A single T cell receptor beta chain is shown here with its context. CDR1 is SGHNT and CDR2 is YYREEE in the germline V gene (reference sequence). The CDR3 has 16 amino acids. V was shortened by 0 bases and J by 0 bases, with 10 bases between the two germline ends. This sample is part of a study of technical replicates of blood from several donors. Only in-frame clones appear in the TCRdb table, and some are missing; sequencing was by immunoSEQ multiplex PCR. The table has approximately 79,000 clones, around 90% seen once. This sequence originates from a human donor in good health. The J gene is TRBJ1-3, the V gene TRBV5-4; D uncertain. The material sequenced was T cells isolated from PBMCs. The CDR3 bases are TGTGCCAGCAGCTTGGCGGGCACTAGCTCTGGAAACACCATATATTTT. Its protein product is CASSLAGTSSGNTIYF.